This T cell receptor beta chain emerged from a study of CD8 T cells in ankylosing spondylitis. Regarding the study as a whole: A TCR beta motif made of eight highly homologous variants seemed typical of ankylosing spondylitis blood. The clones that were linked to disease were reported to be significantly enriched in matched synovial fluid samples from ankylosing spondylitis patients.

This CDR3 contains 15 residues. In germline, CDR1 is SGHNT, CDR2 YYREEE (reference sequence). Trimming cost V 1 base and J 5 bases, with 16 bases left between them. About this clonotype itself: As yet, its antigen is unknown.

It was by quantitative 5'-RACE with molecular barcodes that TCR beta libraries were made. One entry per CDR3 protein results from TCRdb running MiXCR on the 5' RACE reads. The sample records about 180,000 distinct CDR3 sequences, 9.5% to 10% being singletons. The source is a female donor with ankylosing spondylitis or in good health (not recorded which). Specimen: blood, either unsorted or a sorted T cell fraction (not recorded which). This chain joins TRBV5-4 and TRBJ2-7, with D perhaps TRBD1 (7 bases). For the CDR3, the DNA is TGTGCCAGCAGCTTGACCACAGGGGCGGGAAACGAGCAGTACTTC. It codes for CASSLTTGAGNEQYF. The full variable domain, with the rest looked up from reference TRBV5-4 and TRBJ2-7, is ETGVTQSPTHLIKTRGQQVTLRCSSQSGHNTVSWYQQALGQGPQFIFQYYREEENGRGNFPPRFSGLQFPNYSSELNVNALELDDSALYLCASSLTTGAGNEQYFGPGTRLTVT.